Given below is one T cell receptor (beta chain) in context. Its antigen remains unknown. The entry originates in a study of cytomegalovirus exposure and HLA in healthy donors. The PCR ran on 60 Vbeta and 13 Jbeta primers. Libraries were prepared by immunoSEQ multiplex PCR; TCRdb keeps only in-frame clonotypes and omits some of them. This sample yields 90,000 to 150,000 clones, of which around 86% are seen a single time; less than 2.5% belongs to the top ten. Study results and limitations: Among CMV-associated TCR beta chains, most appeared HLA-restricted in a later analysis. Later on, an analysis tied approximately 17,000 TCR beta sequences to HLA alleles at 0.05 false discovery rate. In the analysis, some V segments, TRBV6-2 and TRBV6-3 included, were excluded as indistinguishable. Reportedly, HLA-A and HLA-B alleles of most subjects were accurately predicted from TCR beta.

There are 14 residues in the CDR3. The germline gives CDR1 SGHTA, CDR2 FQGNSA. Between the trimmed V and J ends, which lost 3 bases and 2 bases, there was a span of 11 bases. V and J are TRBV7-2 and TRBJ2-7, with TRBD1 as a possible D gene (5 bases). This clonotype originated in a woman aged 35 to 49 in good health and CMV-seronegative. Sequenced: PBMCs. In nucleotides, the CDR3 is TGTGCCAGCAGCTTTTGGGCAGGGCCCTACGAGCAGTACTTC. This encodes CASSFWAGPYEQYF.